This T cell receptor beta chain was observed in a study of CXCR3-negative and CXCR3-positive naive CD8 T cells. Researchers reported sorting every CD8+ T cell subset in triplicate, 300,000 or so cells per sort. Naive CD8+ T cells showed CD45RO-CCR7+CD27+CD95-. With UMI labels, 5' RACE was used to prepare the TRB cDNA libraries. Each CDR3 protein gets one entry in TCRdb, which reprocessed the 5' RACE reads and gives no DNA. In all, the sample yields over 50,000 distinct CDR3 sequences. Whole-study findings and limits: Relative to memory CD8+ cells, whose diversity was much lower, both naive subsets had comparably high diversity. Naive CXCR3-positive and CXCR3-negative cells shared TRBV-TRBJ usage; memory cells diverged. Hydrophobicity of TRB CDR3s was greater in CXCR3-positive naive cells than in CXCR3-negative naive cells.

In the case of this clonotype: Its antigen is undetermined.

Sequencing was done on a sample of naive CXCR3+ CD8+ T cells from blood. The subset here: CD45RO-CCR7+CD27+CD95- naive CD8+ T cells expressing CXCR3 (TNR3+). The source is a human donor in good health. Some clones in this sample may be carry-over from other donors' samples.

CDR3: CSVGRTSPQGETQYF. The genes are TRBV29-1 and TRBJ2-5; TCRdb names TRBD2, which stays unverified in the absence of DNA. The CDR3 consists of 15 residues. Germline CDR1 SQVTM, CDR2 ANQGSEA.